The 21 T cell receptor beta chains given below trace back to one sample, sequenced in a study of T cells after posttransplantation cyclophosphamide (dated by TCRdb to about 2016). Libraries were made using the immunoSEQ multiplex PCR assay. TCRdb took over this immuneACCESS table, retaining in-frame rearrangements with V and J assigned. Such tables are incomplete; in checked studies, under half of the missing clones stem from an unresolved V gene, and the remainder is unexplained. The table shows 35,000 to 40,000 clones here, with no singletons. In total, the top ten clones hold over 5.5% of the sample. The sample comprised PBMCs. Receptors were obtained from a man aged 30-40 years in good health and a related stem cell transplant donor.

This clone was seen repeatedly, ten times or more. One end of the junction fails to match germline, which may point to a read error. J is TRBJ1-5 and V is TRBV12-3 or TRBV12-4; 8 bases match TRBD1. CDR3 length: 13 amino acids. CDR3 amino acids: CASSGQGKQPQHF. Here the CDR3 DNA reads TGTGCCAGCAGTGGACAGGGCAAACAGCCCCAGCATTTT.

This clone appeared many times. The V gene is TRBV5-1, the J gene TRBJ2-7; 8 bases are a match to TRBD1. V shed 4 bases and J 4 bases; nucleotides not matched to a gene: 4. The CDR3 sequence is 13 residues long. Germline V gene lookup returns CDR1 SGHRS and CDR2 YFSETQ. The CDR3 DNA reads TGCGCCAGCAGCCAGGGACAGGCATACGAGCAGTACTTC. Translation gives CASSQGQAYEQYF.

This clone has just a few counts. This chain joins TRBV29-1 and TRBJ2-3; no clear D gene. V gave up 2 bases and J gave up 2 bases, with 14 bases separating them. The CDR3 is made up of 15 amino acids. Germline values: CDR1 SQVTM, CDR2 ANQGSEA. The CDR3 loop is CSVEFETAFTDTQYF. In nucleotides, the CDR3 is TGCAGCGTTGAATTCGAAACAGCCTTCACAGATACGCAGTATTTT.

This clone was recorded a few times. The chain uses TRBV29-1 and TRBJ1-1, with 9 bases aligning to TRBD1. Trimming removed 5 bases from V and 0 bases from J; junction bases left unmatched: 16. The CDR3 totals 18 residues. Germline CDR1 reads SQVTM; CDR2 reads ANQGSEA. CDR3 residues: CSVLDRGLERSMNTEAFF. CDR3 nucleotide sequence: TGCAGCGTTCTAGACAGGGGGTTAGAGAGGTCAATGAACACTGAAGCTTTCTTT.

The table lists this clone with many counts. V and J are TRBV7-9 and TRBJ1-5; 9 bases are shared with TRBD1. Germline V gene sequence: CDR1 SEHNR, CDR2 FQNEAQ (reference sequence). The trim removed 5 bases at V and 5 bases at J, leaving 7 bases unmatched. CDR3 length equals 15 residues. CDR3 protein: CASSRGTGIYQPQHF. The CDR3 nucleotides are TGTGCCAGCAGCAGAGGGACAGGGATTTATCAGCCCCAGCATTTT.

This clone was found many times. This sequence joins TRBV9 and TRBJ2-1; TRBD2 agrees at 12 bases. Germline CDR1 is SGDLS and CDR2 is YYNGEE. J gave up 6 bases and V 0 bases, and 10 bases lay outside the gene matches. The length of the CDR3 is 18 residues. The DNA for the CDR3 is TGTGCCAGCAGCGTAGCCCTAGCGGGGGGGCCGATAGCCAATGAGCAGTTCTTC. Translating it yields CASSVALAGGPIANEQFF.

This clone was counted many times. The J gene is TRBJ1-4, the V gene TRBV12-3 or TRBV12-4; 10 nucleotides align to TRBD1. The CDR3 totals 14 residues. Trimming at V came to 5 bases and at J to 4 bases, leaving 1 base not matched to a gene. CDR3 nucleotides: TGTGCCAGCAGTAGGACAGGGGGTAATGAAAAACTGTTTTTT. Encoded protein: CASSRTGGNEKLFF.

This clone was seen at least ten times. A clone one base away is much larger, so this may be a read error. This chain links TRBV19 with TRBJ2-6; D may be TRBD1 (5 bases). Per the germline V gene, CDR1 is LNHDA and CDR2 is SQIVND (reference sequence). The CDR3 has 17 amino acids. CDR3 in amino acids: CASSISSSVSGANLLTF. CDR3 in DNA: TGTGCCAGTAGTATTTCCTCTTCGGTCTCTGGGGCCAACCTCCTGACTTTC.

This clone was counted many times. V and J are TRBV5-6 and TRBJ2-3; a weak D match, TRBD1 (5 bases). Trimming left V 2 bases short and J 3 bases short, with 7 bases between. CDR3 size: 13 residues. CDR1 and CDR2 from the germline V gene are SGHDT and YYEEEE. The CDR3 protein is CASSFRGTDTQYF. CDR3 coding DNA: TGTGCCAGCAGCTTTAGGGGAACAGATACGCAGTATTTT.

This clone was seen repeatedly, ten times or more. The CDR3 protein is CASSWRRGGTYF. CDR3 DNA sequence: TGTGCCAGCAGTTGGCGTAGGGGGGGCACGTACTTC. The chain uses TRBV28 and TRBJ2-7; TRBD2 might be the D (7 bases). Germline V gives CDR1 MDHEN, CDR2 SYDVKM. The CDR3 extends over 12 amino acids. Trimming cost V 4 bases and J 12 bases, with 16 bases left between them.

This clone has at least ten counts. The chain joins TRBV4-1 to TRBJ1-3, with 11 bases aligning to TRBD1. Germline assignment: CDR1 MGHRA and CDR2 YSYEKL. This CDR3 contains 16 residues. Germline trimming cut 2 bases from V and 11 bases from J; bases unmatched to any gene: 11. In DNA form, the CDR3 reads TGCGCCAGCAGCCAAACCGGAGGGACAGGGGGAAAGTCCATATATTTT. This codes for CASSQTGGTGGKSIYF.

This clone was observed many times. The chain joins TRBV18 to TRBJ1-5; tentatively, D is TRBD1 (5 bases). This CDR3 contains 15 residues. Germline CDR1 reads KGHSH; CDR2 reads LQKENI. Trimming stripped 0 bases from V and 0 bases from J, with 6 bases between. CDR3 residues: CASSPPGASNQPQHF. CDR3 bases: TGTGCCAGCTCACCACCAGGGGCTAGCAATCAGCCCCAGCATTTT.

The rearrangement uses TRBV29-1 and TRBJ1-2; D is undetermined. Germline V gives CDR1 SQVTM, CDR2 ANQGSEA. The CDR3 contains 13 residues. V lost 4 bases, J lost 3 bases, and 12 bases lay in between. In nucleotides, the CDR3 is TGCAGCGTTGGTGGCAGTCCTCACTATGGCTACACCTTC. This codes for CSVGGSPHYGYTF.

The sample holds a few counts of this clone. This chain joins TRBV18 and TRBJ1-1; TRBD1 might be the D (5 bases). Germline CDR1 KGHSH, CDR2 LQKENI. Trimming removed 3 bases at V and 1 base at J, with 9 bases between. This CDR3 is 14 amino acids long. The CDR3 sequence is CASSPLDTNTEAFF. The CDR3 bases are TGTGCCAGCTCACCCCTGGACACGAACACTGAAGCTTTCTTT.

This clone was counted ten times or more. J is TRBJ1-1 and V is TRBV12-3 or TRBV12-4; 10 nucleotides align to TRBD1. The CDR3 is 15 amino acids. V trimming: 6 bases; J trimming: 5 bases; junction bases outside the gene matches: 9. Written as DNA, the CDR3 is TGTGCCAGCAGAGAGACAGGGGGCGGTGGGACTGAAGCTTTCTTT. It is translated as CASRETGGGGTEAFF.

This clone appeared many times. V gene TRBV28 combines with J gene TRBJ1-2; 7 bases are a match to TRBD1. The germline V gene encodes CDR1 MDHEN and CDR2 SYDVKM. CDR3 size: 14 residues. V dropped 2 bases and J dropped 6; count of bases not matched to a gene: 6. CDR3 protein: CASSLQGEGNGYTF. The CDR3 DNA reads TGTGCCAGCAGTTTACAGGGGGAGGGGAATGGCTACACCTTC.

This clone came up many times. This chain links TRBV6-5 with TRBJ2-1; 8 positions agree with TRBD2. The CDR3 is 15 residues long. Germline-derived CDR1 and CDR2 are MNHEY and SVGAGI. V trimming: 6 bases; J trimming: 4 bases; junction bases outside the gene matches: 8. The CDR3 loop is CASSPRGGGYNEQFF. The CDR3 DNA sequence: TGTGCCAGCAGCCCTCGAGGCGGGGGGTACAATGAGCAGTTCTTC.

This clone has ten or more counts. The V gene is TRBV4-2, the J gene TRBJ2-3; D remains unclear. Trimming left V 2 bases short and J 3 bases short, with 6 bases between. This CDR3 is built from 13 residues. Germline V gene sequence: CDR1 LGHNA, CDR2 YNFKEQ. DNA for the CDR3: TGTGCCAGCAGCCAACCAACTACAGATACGCAGTATTTT. Amino acids: CASSQPTTDTQYF.

This clone has a count of ten or more. CDR3 protein: CASSQGDRLDEQYF. CDR3 nucleotide sequence: TGCGCCAGCAGCCAAGGCGACAGGTTGGACGAGCAGTACTTC. The chain joins TRBV4-1 to TRBJ2-7; D may be TRBD1 (6 bases). Looked up from germline, CDR1 is MGHRA and CDR2 is YSYEKL. Trimming removed 1 base at V and 5 bases at J, with 12 bases between. This CDR3 spans 14 amino acids.

This clone appeared many times. J is TRBJ2-1 and V is TRBV10-3; no firm D call. The CDR3 totals 15 residues. Between the trimmed V and J ends, which lost 4 bases and 2 bases, there was a span of 12 bases. CDR1 and CDR2 (germline): ENHRY, SYGVKD. For the CDR3, the DNA is TGTGCCATCAGTGGGGCCAGGCCCCCCTACAATGAGCAGTTCTTC. It yields the protein CAISGARPPYNEQFF.

At least ten counts were recorded for this clone. J is TRBJ1-2 and V is TRBV19, with 9 bases aligning to TRBD1. Trimming cost V 4 bases and J 4 bases; bases outside gene matches: 4. The CDR3 has 14 residues. In germline, CDR1 is LNHDA, CDR2 SQIVND (reference sequence). CDR3 in DNA: TGTGCCAGTAGTAGGGACAGGGCGCTCTATGGCTACACCTTC. It yields the protein CASSRDRALYGYTF. Full variable domain (remainder filled in from reference TRBV19 and TRBJ1-2): DGGITQSPKYLFRKEGQNVTLSCEQNLNHDAMYWYRQDPGQGLRLIYYSQIVNDFQKGDIAEGYSVSREKKESFPLTVTSAQKNPTAFYLCASSRDRALYGYTFGSGTRLTVV.